A selection of T cell receptor beta chains follows, all from one sample in a study of blood T cell repertoires in COVID-19. Only in-frame clones appear in the TCRdb table, and some are missing; sequencing was by immunoSEQ multiplex PCR. Of 100,000 to 120,000 clones listed, 80% to 90% were seen once; the top ten hold 16%. The sample taken for sequencing was peripheral blood. The receptors shown here come from a woman in her sixties or seventies with acute or convalescent COVID-19. CDR3s include the opening cysteine and the closing phenylalanine or tryptophan. D genes are given only for firm matches. Expanded clones get a size class; other rows say once, few or many, or leave the size out.

V: TRBV6-2/TRBV6-3; J: TRBJ2-7; D: .; size: .; CDR3: CASSYGTGYEQYF; DNA: TGTGCCAGCAGTTACGGAACAGGTTACGAGCAGTACTTC
V: TRBV9; J: TRBJ1-4; D: .; size: .; CDR3: CASSVARGERDEKLFF; DNA: TGTGCCAGCAGCGTAGCTCGGGGGGAGAGGGATGAAAAACTGTTTTTT
V: TRBV9; J: TRBJ1-2; D: .; size: .; CDR3: CASSVSGGNYGYTF; DNA: TGTGCCAGCAGCGTCAGCGGGGGGAACTATGGCTACACCTTC
V: TRBV30; J: TRBJ2-1; D: .; size: .; CDR3: CAWSVAGGDEQFF; DNA: TGTGCCTGGAGTGTGGCAGGTGGCGATGAGCAGTTCTTC
V: TRBV9; J: TRBJ2-7; D: .; size: few; CDR3: CASSVGTTDSYEQYF; DNA: TGTGCCAGCAGCGTAGGGACAACAGATTCCTACGAGCAGTACTTC
V: TRBV11-3; J: TRBJ2-3; D: TRBD2; size: .; CDR3: CASSLGGGAGSGTDTQYF; DNA: TGTGCCAGCAGCTTAGGCGGGGGGGCCGGTTCTGGTACAGATACGCAGTATTTT
V: TRBV11-2; J: TRBJ1-4; D: .; size: .; CDR3: CASSSGRLTNEKLFF; DNA: TGTGCCAGCAGCTCTGGGCGCCTTACTAATGAAAAACTGTTTTTT
V: TRBV29-1; J: TRBJ2-3; D: .; size: .; CDR3: CSVGGASTDTQYF; DNA: TGCAGCGTGGGCGGGGCAAGCACAGATACGCAGTATTTT
V: TRBV7-9; J: TRBJ2-5; D: .; size: .; CDR3: CASSLLSGSETQYF; DNA: TGTGCCAGCAGCTTACTCTCAGGTTCAGAGACCCAGTACTTC
V: TRBV15; J: TRBJ1-2; D: .; size: .; CDR3: CATSRGQYGYTF; DNA: TGTGCCACCAGCAGAGGACAGTATGGCTACACCTTC
V: TRBV5-1; J: TRBJ2-5; D: TRBD2; size: .; CDR3: CASSWTSVFQETQYF; DNA: TGCGCCAGCAGCTGGACTAGCGTGTTCCAAGAGACCCAGTACTTC
V: TRBV27; J: TRBJ1-6; D: TRBD1; size: once; CDR3: CASSSRQGALNSPLHF; DNA: TGTGCCAGCAGTTCCCGACAGGGGGCGCTGAATTCACCCCTCCACTTT
V: TRBV11-2; J: TRBJ1-1; D: TRBD1; size: .; CDR3: CASSLGDSYTEAFF; DNA: TGTGCCAGCAGCTTAGGGGACAGCTACACTGAAGCTTTCTTT
V: TRBV12-5; J: TRBJ2-3; D: .; size: large; CDR3: CASGLEQGPTDTQYF; DNA: TGTGCTAGTGGTTTGGAACAGGGCCCCACAGATACGCAGTATTTT
V: TRBV2; J: TRBJ2-7; D: .; size: few; CDR3: CASGQQLGTYEQYF; DNA: TGTGCCAGTGGACAGCAACTTGGTACCTACGAGCAGTACTTC
V: TRBV7-6; J: TRBJ2-5; D: .; size: .; CDR3: CASSRESSRVTQYF; DNA: TGTGCCAGCAGCCGGGAAAGTTCGCGGGTGACCCAGTACTTC
V: TRBV7-6; J: TRBJ2-3; D: .; size: .; CDR3: CASSRGGHTDTQYF; DNA: TGTGCCAGCAGCCGCGGGGGCCACACAGATACGCAGTATTTT
V: TRBV6-6; J: TRBJ1-3; D: .; size: few; CDR3: CASSYGPSGPGNTIYF; DNA: TGTGCCAGCAGTTACGGACCCTCAGGGCCTGGAAACACCATATATTTT
V: TRBV6-5; J: TRBJ1-2; D: TRBD1; size: .; CDR3: CASSNRDRGPLGF; DNA: TGTGCCAGCAGTAACCGGGACAGGGGGCCCCTCGGCTTC
V: TRBV6-1; J: TRBJ1-1; D: .; size: .; CDR3: CASSEAGGYTEAFF; DNA: TGTGCCAGCAGTGAAGCGGGAGGGTACACTGAAGCTTTCTTT
V: TRBV7-9; J: TRBJ2-7; D: .; size: .; CDR3: CASSSGKTGTRDYEQYF; DNA: TGTGCCAGCAGCTCCGGGAAAACAGGGACCCGAGACTACGAGCAGTACTTC
V: TRBV11-3; J: TRBJ1-3; D: .; size: .; CDR3: CASSLSGDTIYF; DNA: TGTGCCAGCAGCTTAAGCGGGGACACCATATATTTT
V: TRBV30; J: TRBJ1-1; D: .; size: .; CDR3: CASTKDSLMAEAFF; DNA: TGTGCCAGTACTAAAGACAGCCTGATGGCTGAAGCTTTCTTT
V: TRBV30; J: TRBJ1-2; D: .; size: .; CDR3: CAWGRTEGGPNYGYTF; DNA: TGTGCCTGGGGGAGGACTGAGGGCGGACCTAACTATGGCTACACCTTC
V: TRBV29-1; J: TRBJ2-5; D: TRBD2; size: .; CDR3: CSVFTGTRGETQYF; DNA: TGCAGCGTGTTCACAGGGACTAGGGGAGAGACCCAGTACTTC
V: TRBV3-1/TRBV3-2; J: TRBJ2-7; D: .; size: .; CDR3: CASSPGGGGSYEQYF; DNA: TGTGCCAGCAGCCCGGGGGGCGGGGGTTCCTACGAGCAGTACTTC
V: TRBV6-5; J: TRBJ1-5; D: .; size: .; CDR3: CASSYGPISNQPQHF; DNA: TGTGCCAGCAGTTACGGGCCCATTAGCAATCAGCCCCAGCATTTT
V: TRBV7-9; J: TRBJ1-6; D: .; size: .; CDR3: CASSARNSPLHF; DNA: TGTGCCAGCAGCGCCAGGAATTCACCCCTCCACTTT
V: TRBV30; J: TRBJ2-3; D: TRBD2; size: .; CDR3: CAWSVAGGVDTQYF; DNA: TGTGCCTGGAGCGTAGCGGGGGGGGTAGATACGCAGTATTTT
V: TRBV30; J: TRBJ1-3; D: .; size: .; CDR3: CAWSGNILRSGNTIYF; DNA: TGTGCCTGGAGCGGGAACATCCTAAGATCTGGAAACACCATATATTTT
V: TRBV5-8; J: TRBJ1-4; D: .; size: .; CDR3: CASSLSLRSDGNEKLFF; DNA: TGTGCCAGCAGCTTGTCGTTGAGAAGTGATGGTAATGAAAAACTGTTTTTT
V: TRBV30; J: TRBJ2-7; D: TRBD1; size: .; CDR3: CAWIPLGQGTYEQYF; DNA: TGTGCCTGGATCCCATTGGGACAGGGAACCTACGAGCAGTACTTC
V: TRBV15; J: TRBJ2-5; D: .; size: .; CDR3: CATSRERGASETQYF; DNA: TGTGCCACCAGCAGAGAAAGGGGCGCAAGTGAGACCCAGTACTTC
V: TRBV6-5; J: TRBJ1-1; D: .; size: .; CDR3: CASASGLERTEAFF; DNA: TGTGCCAGCGCCTCAGGGCTGGAGAGGACTGAAGCTTTCTTT
V: TRBV7-8; J: TRBJ2-7; D: TRBD1; size: .; CDR3: CASSYRDRGYEQYF; DNA: TGTGCCAGCAGCTACCGGGACAGGGGCTACGAGCAGTACTTC
V: TRBV10-3; J: TRBJ1-5; D: TRBD1; size: .; CDR3: CAISDSGGSNQPQHF; DNA: TGTGCCATCAGTGACTCAGGGGGCAGCAATCAGCCCCAGCATTTT
V: TRBV7-2; J: TRBJ2-7; D: .; size: .; CDR3: CASSLSSYEQYF; DNA: TGTGCCAGCAGCCTAAGCTCCTACGAGCAGTACTTC
V: TRBV2; J: TRBJ2-2; D: .; size: .; CDR3: CASSLTGAGTGELFF; DNA: TGTGCCAGCAGTCTAACAGGGGCGGGGACCGGGGAGCTGTTTTTT
V: TRBV10-3; J: TRBJ1-6; D: .; size: once; CDR3: CAISERLGAVENSPLHF; DNA: TGTGCCATCAGTGAGAGGTTGGGGGCAGTAGAGAATTCACCCCTCCACTTT
V: TRBV4-2; J: TRBJ1-5; D: .; size: .; CDR3: CASSQGPSSNQPQHF; DNA: TGTGCCAGCAGCCAAGGGCCTAGTAGCAATCAGCCCCAGCATTTT
V: TRBV7-2; J: TRBJ2-3; D: TRBD1; size: .; CDR3: CASRPGTGFLDTQYF; DNA: TGTGCCAGCAGACCCGGGACAGGGTTTTTGGATACGCAGTATTTT
V: TRBV19; J: TRBJ1-1; D: TRBD1; size: few; CDR3: CASHTTGGLAAFF; DNA: TGTGCCAGTCATACGACAGGGGGCCTCGCAGCTTTCTTT
V: TRBV7-3; J: TRBJ2-1; D: TRBD2; size: .; CDR3: CASSFTGGSYNEQFF; DNA: TGTGCCAGCAGCTTCACGGGGGGCTCCTACAATGAGCAGTTCTTC
V: TRBV6-2/TRBV6-3; J: TRBJ2-3; D: .; size: .; CDR3: CASSYRRSAQWTQYF; DNA: TGTGCCAGCAGTTACCGGCGGTCGGCACAATGGACGCAGTATTTT
V: TRBV5-6; J: TRBJ1-5; D: .; size: .; CDR3: CASSRGVFQPQHF; DNA: TGTGCCAGCAGCCGGGGAGTTTTTCAGCCCCAGCATTTT
V: TRBV7-6; J: TRBJ1-6; D: .; size: .; CDR3: CASSLVGGRGGSPLHF; DNA: TGTGCCAGCAGCTTAGTGGGCGGACGAGGGGGTTCACCCCTCCACTTT
V: TRBV18; J: TRBJ1-3; D: TRBD1; size: .; CDR3: CASSPAGGTGNTIYF; DNA: TGTGCCAGCTCACCGGCAGGGGGGACTGGAAACACCATATATTTT
V: TRBV5-6; J: TRBJ2-2; D: .; size: .; CDR3: CASSLDITGELFF; DNA: TGTGCCAGCAGCCTGGACATCACCGGGGAGCTGTTTTTT
V: TRBV2; J: TRBJ2-1; D: TRBD1; size: .; CDR3: CASSAPTGTEYNEQFF; DNA: TGTGCCAGCAGTGCCCCAACCGGGACAGAGTACAATGAGCAGTTCTTC
V: TRBV9; J: TRBJ1-1; D: TRBD1; size: .; CDR3: CASSGGQGGTEAFF; DNA: TGTGCCAGCAGCGGCGGACAGGGTGGCACTGAAGCTTTCTTT
V: TRBV7-9; J: TRBJ2-7; D: TRBD1; size: .; CDR3: CASSLRGTGAVYEQYF; DNA: TGTGCCAGCAGCCTTAGGGGGACAGGGGCCGTCTACGAGCAGTACTTC
V: TRBV20-1; J: TRBJ2-2; D: TRBD2; size: large; CDR3: CSASTLAGGGTGELFF; DNA: TGCAGTGCTAGTACTCTTGCCGGGGGGGGGACCGGGGAGCTGTTTTTT
V: TRBV6-6; J: TRBJ2-5; D: .; size: .; CDR3: CASSYGGSQETQYF; DNA: TGTGCCAGCAGTTATGGTGGGAGCCAAGAGACCCAGTACTTC
V: TRBV30; J: TRBJ2-7; D: .; size: .; CDR3: CAWSPTAHEQYF; DNA: TGTGCCTGGTCTCCGACAGCCCACGAGCAGTACTTC
V: TRBV6-2/TRBV6-3; J: TRBJ1-5; D: TRBD1; size: once; CDR3: CASSSTGGENQPQHF; DNA: TGTGCCAGCAGTTCGACAGGGGGCGAAAATCAGCCCCAGCATTTT